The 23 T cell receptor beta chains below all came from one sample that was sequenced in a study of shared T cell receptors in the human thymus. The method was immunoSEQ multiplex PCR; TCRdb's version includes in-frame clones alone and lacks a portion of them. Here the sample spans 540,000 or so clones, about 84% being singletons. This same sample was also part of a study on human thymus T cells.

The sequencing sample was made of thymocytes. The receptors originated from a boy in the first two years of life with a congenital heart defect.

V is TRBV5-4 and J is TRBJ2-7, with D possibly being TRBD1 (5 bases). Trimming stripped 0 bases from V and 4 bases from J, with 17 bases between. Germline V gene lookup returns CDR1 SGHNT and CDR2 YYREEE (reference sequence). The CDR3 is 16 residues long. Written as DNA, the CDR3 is TGTGCCAGCAGCTTGGAGGGGTCAAAAAGGGATTACGAGCAGTACTTC. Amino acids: CASSLEGSKRDYEQYF.

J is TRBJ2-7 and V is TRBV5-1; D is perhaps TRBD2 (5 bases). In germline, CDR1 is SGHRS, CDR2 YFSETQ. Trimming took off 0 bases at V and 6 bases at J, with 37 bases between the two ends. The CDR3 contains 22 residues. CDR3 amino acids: CASSLGLDFRATGFRRIGEQYF. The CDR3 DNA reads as TGCGCCAGCAGCTTGGGATTGGACTTTCGAGCCACGGGGTTCAGAAGAATAGGCGAGCAGTACTTC.

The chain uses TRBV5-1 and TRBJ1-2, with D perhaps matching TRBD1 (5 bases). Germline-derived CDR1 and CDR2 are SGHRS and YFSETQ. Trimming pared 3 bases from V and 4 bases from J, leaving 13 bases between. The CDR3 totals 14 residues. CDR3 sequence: CASSSPLGGYGYTF. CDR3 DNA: TGCGCCAGCAGCTCGCCCTTGGGGGGCTATGGCTACACCTTC.

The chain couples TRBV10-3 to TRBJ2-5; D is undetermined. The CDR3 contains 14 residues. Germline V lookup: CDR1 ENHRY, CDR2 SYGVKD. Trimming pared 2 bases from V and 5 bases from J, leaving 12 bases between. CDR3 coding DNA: TGTGCCATCAGTGAGAGAAGACTCTGGGAGACCCAGTACTTC. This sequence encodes CAISERRLWETQYF.

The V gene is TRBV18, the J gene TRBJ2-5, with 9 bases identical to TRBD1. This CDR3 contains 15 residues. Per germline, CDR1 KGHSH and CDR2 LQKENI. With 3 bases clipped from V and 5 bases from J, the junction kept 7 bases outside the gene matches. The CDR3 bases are TGTGCCAGCTCACCGGGACAGGGACCGGTGGAGACCCAGTACTTC. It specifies CASSPGQGPVETQYF.

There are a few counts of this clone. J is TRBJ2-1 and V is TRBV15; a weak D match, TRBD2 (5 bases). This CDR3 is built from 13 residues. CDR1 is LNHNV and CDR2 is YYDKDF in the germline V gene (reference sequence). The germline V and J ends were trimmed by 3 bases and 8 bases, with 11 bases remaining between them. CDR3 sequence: CATSRSSTDEQFF. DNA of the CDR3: TGTGCCACCAGCAGGTCTAGCACCGATGAGCAGTTCTTC.

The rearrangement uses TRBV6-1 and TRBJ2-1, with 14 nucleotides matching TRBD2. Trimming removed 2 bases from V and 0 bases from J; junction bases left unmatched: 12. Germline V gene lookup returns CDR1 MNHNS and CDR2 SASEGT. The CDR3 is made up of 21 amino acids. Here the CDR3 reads CASSEPQGLAGDLSSYNEQFF. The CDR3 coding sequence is TGTGCCAGCAGTGAACCCCAGGGACTAGCGGGAGACCTAAGCTCCTACAATGAGCAGTTCTTC.

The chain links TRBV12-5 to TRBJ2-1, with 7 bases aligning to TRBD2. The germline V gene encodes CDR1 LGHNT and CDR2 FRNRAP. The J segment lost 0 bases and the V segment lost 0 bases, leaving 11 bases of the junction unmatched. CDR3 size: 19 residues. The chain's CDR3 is CASGLVLGAGTLSYNEQFF. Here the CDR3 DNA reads TGTGCTAGTGGTTTGGTACTAGGAGCGGGAACCCTCTCCTACAATGAGCAGTTCTTC.

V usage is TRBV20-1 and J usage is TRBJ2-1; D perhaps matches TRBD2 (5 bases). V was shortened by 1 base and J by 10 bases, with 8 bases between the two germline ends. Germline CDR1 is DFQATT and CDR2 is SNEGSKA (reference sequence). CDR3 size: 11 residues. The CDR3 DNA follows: TGCAGTGCTAGAGGCGGGCGGGAGCAGTTCTTC. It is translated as CSARGGREQFF.

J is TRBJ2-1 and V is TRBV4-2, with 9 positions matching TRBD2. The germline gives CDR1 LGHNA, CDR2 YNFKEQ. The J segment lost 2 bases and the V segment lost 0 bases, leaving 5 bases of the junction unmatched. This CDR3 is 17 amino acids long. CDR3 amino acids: CASSQDLREGPYNEQFF. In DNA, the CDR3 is TGTGCCAGCAGCCAAGATTTGCGGGAGGGCCCCTACAATGAGCAGTTCTTC.

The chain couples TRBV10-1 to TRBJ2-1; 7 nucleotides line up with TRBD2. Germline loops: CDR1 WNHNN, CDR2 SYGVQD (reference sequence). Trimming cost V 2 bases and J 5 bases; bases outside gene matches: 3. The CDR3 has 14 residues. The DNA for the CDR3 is TGCGCCAGCAGTGAGGGGACTATCCACAATGAGCAGTTCTTC. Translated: CASSEGTIHNEQFF.

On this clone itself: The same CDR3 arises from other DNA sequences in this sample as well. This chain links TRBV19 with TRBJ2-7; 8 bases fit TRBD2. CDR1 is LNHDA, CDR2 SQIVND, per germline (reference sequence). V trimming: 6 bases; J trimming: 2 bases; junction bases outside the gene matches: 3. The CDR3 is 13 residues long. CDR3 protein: CASRGTSPYEQYF. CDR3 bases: TGTGCCAGTAGGGGGACTAGTCCCTACGAGCAGTACTTC. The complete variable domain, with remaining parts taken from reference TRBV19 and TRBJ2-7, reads DGGITQSPKYLFRKEGQNVTLSCEQNLNHDAMYWYRQDPGQGLRLIYYSQIVNDFQKGDIAEGYSVSREKKESFPLTVTSAQKNPTAFYLCASRGTSPYEQYFGPGTRLTVT.

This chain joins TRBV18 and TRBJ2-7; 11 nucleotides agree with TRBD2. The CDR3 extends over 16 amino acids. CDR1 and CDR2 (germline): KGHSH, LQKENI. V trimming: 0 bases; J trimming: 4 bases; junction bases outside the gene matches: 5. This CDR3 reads CASSPPFSGRGYEQYF. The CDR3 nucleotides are TGTGCCAGCTCACCACCTTTTAGCGGGAGGGGGTACGAGCAGTACTTC.

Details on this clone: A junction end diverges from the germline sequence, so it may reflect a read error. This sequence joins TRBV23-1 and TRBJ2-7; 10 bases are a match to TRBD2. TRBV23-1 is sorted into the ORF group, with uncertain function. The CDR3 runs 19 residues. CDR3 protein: CASGESGNGTSGASYEQCF. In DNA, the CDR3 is TGCGCCAGCGGGGAGAGTGGCAACGGAACTAGCGGGGCCTCCTACGAGCAGTGCTTC.

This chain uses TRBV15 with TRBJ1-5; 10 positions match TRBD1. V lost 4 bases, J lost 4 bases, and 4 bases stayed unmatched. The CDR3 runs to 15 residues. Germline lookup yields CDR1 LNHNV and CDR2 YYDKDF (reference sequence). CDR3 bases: TGTGCCACCAGCAATCGACAGGGGGCTAATCAGCCCCAGCATTTT. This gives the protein CATSNRQGANQPQHF.

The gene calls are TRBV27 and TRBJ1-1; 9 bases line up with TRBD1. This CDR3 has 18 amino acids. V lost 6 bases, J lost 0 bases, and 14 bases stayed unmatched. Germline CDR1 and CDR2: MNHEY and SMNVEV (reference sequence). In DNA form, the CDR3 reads TGTGCCAGCAGCCCGCGCCGGGGACAGGGTCTCGTGAACACTGAAGCTTTCTTT. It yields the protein CASSPRRGQGLVNTEAFF.

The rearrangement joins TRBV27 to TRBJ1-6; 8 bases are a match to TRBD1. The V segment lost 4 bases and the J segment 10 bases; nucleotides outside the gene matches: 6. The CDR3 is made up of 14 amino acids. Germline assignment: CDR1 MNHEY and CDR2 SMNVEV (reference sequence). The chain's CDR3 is CASSWWTGRSPLHF. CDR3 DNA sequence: TGTGCCAGCAGTTGGTGGACAGGGCGGTCACCCCTCCACTTT.

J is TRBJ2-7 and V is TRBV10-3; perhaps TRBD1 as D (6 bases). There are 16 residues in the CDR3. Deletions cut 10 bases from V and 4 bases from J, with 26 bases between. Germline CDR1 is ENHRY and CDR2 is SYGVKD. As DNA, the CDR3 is TGTGCCACCCTAGGACAGTCGCAAAAAGGCCCTTACGAGCAGTACTTC. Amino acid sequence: CATLGQSQKGPYEQYF.

The DNA for the CDR3 is TGTGCCACCTCGGTTTCGAGGGCGAACACCATATATTTT. Its protein is CATSVSRANTIYF. The chain employs TRBV28 and TRBJ1-3, with unresolved D. Trimming removed 10 bases from V and 7 bases from J, with 17 bases in between. Germline V gene sequence: CDR1 MDHEN, CDR2 SYDVKM. The CDR3 runs to 13 residues.

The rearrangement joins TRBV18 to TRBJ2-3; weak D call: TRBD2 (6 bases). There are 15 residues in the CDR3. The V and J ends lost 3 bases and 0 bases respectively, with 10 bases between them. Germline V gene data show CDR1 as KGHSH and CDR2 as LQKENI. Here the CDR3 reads CASSPAGTSTDTQYF. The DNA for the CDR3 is TGTGCCAGCTCACCGGCGGGAACTAGCACAGATACGCAGTATTTT.

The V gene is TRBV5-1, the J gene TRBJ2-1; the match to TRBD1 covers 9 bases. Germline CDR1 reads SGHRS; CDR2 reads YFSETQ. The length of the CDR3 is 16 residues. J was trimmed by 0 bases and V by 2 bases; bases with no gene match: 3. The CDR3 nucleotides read TGCGCCAGCAGCTTTACAGGGGGCGGCTCCTACAATGAGCAGTTCTTC. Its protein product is CASSFTGGGSYNEQFF.

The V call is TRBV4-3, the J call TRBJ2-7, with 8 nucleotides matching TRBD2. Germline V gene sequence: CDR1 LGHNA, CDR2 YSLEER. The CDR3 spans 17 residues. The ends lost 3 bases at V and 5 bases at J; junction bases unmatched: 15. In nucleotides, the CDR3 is TGCGCCAGCAGCCAGGGACCCGCCGCCCAGCGGGAGAACGAGCAGTACTTC. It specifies CASSQGPAAQRENEQYF.

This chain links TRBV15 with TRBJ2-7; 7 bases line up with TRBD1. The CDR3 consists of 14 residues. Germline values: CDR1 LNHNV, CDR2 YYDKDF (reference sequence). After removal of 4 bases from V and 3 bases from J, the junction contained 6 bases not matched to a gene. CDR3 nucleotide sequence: TGTGCCACCAGCACCCCTAGGGACAGCTACGAGCAGTACTTC. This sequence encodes CATSTPRDSYEQYF.